The rows below give T cell receptor beta chains drawn from one sample of a study of radiation and T cells in renal cell carcinoma. TCRdb's table, derived via immunoSEQ multiplex PCR, lists solely in-frame clones and lacks some. The data contain 150,000 to 180,000 clones, about nine tenths of them singletons. Source: blood, taken from a patient whose treatment included radiotherapy and nephrectomy. These receptors were taken from a woman between 45 and 65 years old with renal cell carcinoma. Each CDR3 is given with its conserved first and last residue. Rows may omit the clone size; those that give it use once, few, many or a size class.

size	V	J	CDR3
once	TRBV19	TRBJ2-3	CASSIVWDDTQYF
-	TRBV29-1	TRBJ2-5	CSVDRQETQYF
-	TRBV19	TRBJ1-5	CASSRGQGTGQPQHF
-	TRBV2	TRBJ2-3	CASRGRGTLTDTQYF
-	TRBV6-4	TRBJ2-3	CASSDFGVQYF
-	TRBV5-4	TRBJ2-3	CASEEGNTDTQYF
-	TRBV5-1	TRBJ2-7	CASSLGQGGEQYF
-	TRBV6-5	TRBJ1-5	CASSLRTGEGNQPQHF
-	TRBV11-1	TRBJ2-1	CASSLAGVRGEQFF
-	TRBV7-2	TRBJ2-1	CASSLVRESEQFF
-	TRBV5-5	TRBJ1-1	CASSPSSYQGERHKAFF
-	TRBV9	TRBJ2-7	CASSVGRRGTEQYF
-	TRBV7-2	TRBJ1-1	CASTKRRDTEAFF
-	TRBV11-2	TRBJ2-3	CASSLAVGLITDTQYF
-	TRBV5-1	TRBJ2-5	CASSWAGTSLETQYF
-	TRBV6-5	TRBJ2-1	CASSLAGGPYNEQFF
-	TRBV7-9	TRBJ1-2	CASTSLKGQGYGYTF
-	TRBV10-3	TRBJ1-1	CAISERGHTNTEAFF
-	TRBV7-3	TRBJ2-2	CASSLGNTGELFF
few	TRBV5-6	TRBJ1-6	CASSSLGTGSNSPLHF
-	TRBV7-3	TRBJ1-1	CASSLTGANTEAFF
-	TRBV4-2	TRBJ1-1	CASSPTGKTEAFF
-	TRBV7-3	TRBJ2-3	CASSFGLAVDTQYF
-	TRBV7-2	TRBJ2-2	CASSTPPGGYHGELFF
few	TRBV4-1	TRBJ2-2	CASSQEGAVNTGELFF
-	TRBV19	TRBJ1-2	CASSIDLPRRPYGYTF
-	TRBV10-3	TRBJ1-2	CAISEQQGAGYTF
-	TRBV7-8	TRBJ1-1	CASSTDMNTEAFF
few	TRBV5-1	TRBJ1-1	CASSPGTGNTEAFF
-	TRBV5-1	TRBJ2-2	CASSLPGQGASGELFF
-	TRBV6-6	TRBJ2-2	CASALLTGELFF
-	TRBV9	TRBJ2-2	CASSVTGLAGELFF
-	TRBV19	TRBJ1-4	CASSMRQTNEKLFF
-	TRBV7-2	TRBJ2-3	CASSLSGRTDTQYF
-	TRBV9	TRBJ1-5	CASSVSPGAGQPQHF
-	TRBV7-2	TRBJ2-1	CASSSTGTSYNEQFF
-	TRBV6-5	TRBJ2-3	CASSYQGRLSDTQYF
few	TRBV19	TRBJ1-6	CASGDAKGTPLHF
-	TRBV5-1	TRBJ1-4	CASSAQAATNEKLFF
-	TRBV5-1	TRBJ2-2	CASRSDSTGELFF